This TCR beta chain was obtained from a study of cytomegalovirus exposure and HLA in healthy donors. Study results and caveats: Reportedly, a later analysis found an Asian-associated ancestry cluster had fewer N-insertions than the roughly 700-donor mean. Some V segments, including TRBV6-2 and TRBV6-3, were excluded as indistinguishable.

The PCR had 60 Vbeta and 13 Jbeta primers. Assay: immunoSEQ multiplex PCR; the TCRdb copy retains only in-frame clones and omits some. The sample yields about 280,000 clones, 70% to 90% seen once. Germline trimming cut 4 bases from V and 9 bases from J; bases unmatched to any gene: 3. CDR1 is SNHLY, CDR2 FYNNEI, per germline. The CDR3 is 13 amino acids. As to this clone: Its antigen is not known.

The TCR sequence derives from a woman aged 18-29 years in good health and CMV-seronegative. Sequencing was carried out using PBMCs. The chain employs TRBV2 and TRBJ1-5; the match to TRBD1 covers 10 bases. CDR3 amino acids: CASSGGQGMPQHF. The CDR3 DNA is TGTGCCAGCAGTGGGGGACAGGGGATGCCCCAGCATTTT. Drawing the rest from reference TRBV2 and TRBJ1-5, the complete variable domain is EPEVTQTPSHQVTQMGQEVILRCVPISNHLYFYWYRQILGQKVEFLVSFYNNEISEKSEIFDDQFSVERPDGSNFTLKIRSTKLEDSAMYFCASSGGQGMPQHFGDGTRLSIL.